Listed below are T cell receptor beta chains from one sample, sequenced in a study of beta chain features in type 1 diabetes. Clones were sequenced by immunoSEQ multiplex PCR, and TCRdb holds only the in-frame ones, with some missing. The table lists around 280,000 clones, 8% of them singletons. Source material: central memory CD4+ T cells from blood. These receptors were obtained from a woman between 18 and 29 years old in good health. Both conserved end residues are trimmed from each CDR3. The D gene is left open where the match is weak.

CDR3aa,d_gene,v_gene,j_gene
SVESRAGNGYT,NA,TRBV29-1,TRBJ1-2
ASSPIGSVGEQF,NA,TRBV7-2,TRBJ2-1
ASSLSGQRSGANVLT,TRBD1,TRBV18,TRBJ2-6
ASSASQGFYTGELF,NA,TRBV7-9,TRBJ2-2
ATRVDTSFA,NA,TRBV6-5,TRBJ1-2
ASSFVRGGRMGELF,TRBD2,TRBV7-6,TRBJ2-2
ASSPRGGPSYEQY,NA,TRBV7-3,TRBJ2-7
ASSSRTGSNTGELF,TRBD1,TRBV11-3,TRBJ2-2
ASSGGYSNQPQH,NA,TRBV5-6,TRBJ1-5
ASSLVYRGPSSTDTQY,TRBD1,TRBV13,TRBJ2-3
ASSQDTGQSEQY,NA,TRBV4-2,TRBJ2-7
SVRRPGGGYNEQF,TRBD2,TRBV29-1,TRBJ2-1
ASSQGGRPQGGETQY,NA,TRBV4-1,TRBJ2-5
ASSYLTSGGPYEQY,TRBD2,TRBV7-2,NA
ASSPGDRVSTEAF,TRBD1,TRBV28,TRBJ1-1
ASSLLGSGGAKNIQY,NA,TRBV28,TRBJ2-4
ASSLMDSSYGYT,NA,TRBV7-2,TRBJ1-2
ASSLGPAARMNTEAF,NA,TRBV5-5,TRBJ1-1
ATSRVLNLGQDYEQY,NA,TRBV15,TRBJ2-7
SVELQGATYEQY,TRBD1,TRBV29-1,TRBJ2-7
ASSLAGAHEQY,TRBD2,TRBV14,TRBJ2-7
ASSLLKLSGMETQY,TRBD2,TRBV7-2,TRBJ2-5
SATVDSTEAF,NA,TRBV29-1,TRBJ1-1
ASSSLAAGEQY,NA,TRBV7-6,TRBJ2-7
ASSQAWDSSSYEQY,NA,TRBV4-2,TRBJ2-7
ASRQGGHTGELF,TRBD1,TRBV9,TRBJ2-2
ASSYSGSGGQETQY,TRBD2,TRBV6-5,TRBJ2-5
ASSLTWTEPGETQY,NA,TRBV5-1,TRBJ2-5
ASSLQGNTEAF,NA,TRBV5-1,TRBJ1-1
ATSRTAGVSTEQF,TRBD2,TRBV15,TRBJ2-1
AWRPDSQSYGYT,NA,TRBV30,TRBJ1-2
ASSWNRGGDEQF,NA,TRBV27,TRBJ2-1
ASRMTGARIGTQY,TRBD1,TRBV25-1,TRBJ2-5
ASSLDPNTDEQF,NA,TRBV5-1,TRBJ2-1
SVERGTTYEQY,NA,TRBV29-1,TRBJ2-7
ASSLEAGGRYEQF,TRBD2,TRBV7-2,TRBJ2-1
ASSPFLRTSGSTDTQY,TRBD2,TRBV14,TRBJ2-3
ASSWVGAREDTQY,NA,TRBV11-2,TRBJ2-3
ASRREQRADTIY,NA,TRBV6-1,TRBJ1-3
ASSPNTGELF,NA,TRBV7-3,TRBJ2-2
ASSLTDTAGYEQY,NA,TRBV18,TRBJ2-7
ASSSTLGQGGYT,TRBD1,TRBV28,TRBJ1-2
ASSLVGGGATDTQY,TRBD2,TRBV5-4,TRBJ2-3
ASSQAGEEDTQY,NA,TRBV18,TRBJ2-3
ASSLLSTANSPLH,NA,TRBV7-9,TRBJ1-6
ASSLVWGGETQY,NA,TRBV7-6,TRBJ2-5
ASNQEVQETQY,NA,TRBV5-1,TRBJ2-5
SVDLEGRGTDTQY,NA,TRBV29-1,TRBJ2-3
ASSPAAGGYYEQY,TRBD2,TRBV18,TRBJ2-7
ASSLVAFGTGELF,NA,TRBV11-2,TRBJ2-2